The clone carrying this T cell receptor (beta chain) was detected only once. The sample belongs to a study of Graves' ophthalmopathy and Graves' hyperthyroidism. CDR1 is SGHAT, CDR2 FQNNGV, per germline. Trimming removed 0 bases at V and 1 base at J, with 15 bases between. CDR3 length: 18 residues. Using RNA transcripts, the TCR beta CDR3 regions were amplified. In the first round, RT-PCR was carried out with HTBI primers, and a multiplex PCR formed the second round. MiXCR, applied by TCRdb to the multiplex PCR reads, yields one record per CDR3 protein. The sample lists approximately 380,000 distinct CDR3 sequences, under 25% occurring once.

Sequencing was carried out using peripheral blood. The sequence derives from a woman aged 18-35 years with stable Graves' hyperthyroidism. The J gene is TRBJ2-2, the V gene TRBV11-2; TRBD1 or TRBD2 may be the D gene (5 bases each). CDR3: CASSLDQIGTENTGELFF. The CDR3 DNA follows: TGTGCCAGCAGCTTAGATCAGATCGGGACCGAGAACACCGGGGAGCTGTTTTTT. Together with reference TRBV11-2 and TRBJ2-2, the CDR3 gives the full variable domain: EAGVAQSPRYKIIEKRQSVAFWCNPISGHATLYWYQQILGQGPKLLIQFQNNGVVDDSQLPKDRFSAERLKGVDSTLKIQPAKLEDSAVYLCASSLDQIGTENTGELFFGEGSRLTVL.